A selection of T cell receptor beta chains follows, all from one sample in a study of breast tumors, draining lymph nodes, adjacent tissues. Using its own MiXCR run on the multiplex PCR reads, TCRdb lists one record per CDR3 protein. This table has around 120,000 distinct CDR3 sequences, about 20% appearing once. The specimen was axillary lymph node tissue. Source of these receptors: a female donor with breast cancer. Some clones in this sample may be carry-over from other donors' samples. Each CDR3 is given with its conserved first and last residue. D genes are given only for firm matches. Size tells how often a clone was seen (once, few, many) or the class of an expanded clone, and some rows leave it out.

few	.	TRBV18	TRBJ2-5	TGTGCCAGCTCGCCGCGTCGGGATATCGGGCAAGAGACCCAGTACTTC	CASSPRRDIGQETQYF
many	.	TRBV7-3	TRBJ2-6	TGTGCCAGCAGCTTTCGAGGGAGTGGGGCCAACGTCCTGACTTTC	CASSFRGSGANVLTF
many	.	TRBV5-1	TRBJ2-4	TGCGCCAGCAGCTTGACGACGGGGGCCCGGAACATTCAGTACTTC	CASSLTTGARNIQYF
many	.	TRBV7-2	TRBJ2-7	TGTGCCAGCAGCTTAGCTACAGGGACCGAGCAGTACTTC	CASSLATGTEQYF
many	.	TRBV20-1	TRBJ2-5	TGCAGTGCTAGAGATACCCAGGGGAGGGTGACCCAGTACTTC	CSARDTQGRVTQYF
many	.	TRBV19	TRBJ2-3	TGTGCCAGTAGTATAGCGGGGGGCCGCACAGATACGCAGTATTTT	CASSIAGGRTDTQYF
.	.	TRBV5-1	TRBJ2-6	TGCGCCAGCAGCTACAGGGTTGAGGCCAACGTCCTGACTTTC	CASSYRVEANVLTF
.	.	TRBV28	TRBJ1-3	TGTGCCAGCAGTTTATGGGGTTTCTCTGGAAACACCATATATTTT	CASSLWGFSGNTIYF
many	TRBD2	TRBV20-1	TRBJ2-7	TGCAGTGCTAGAGGCGGGAGTAACCCCTACGAGCAGTACTTC	CSARGGSNPYEQYF
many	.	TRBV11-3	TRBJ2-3	TGTGCCAGCAGCTCCCGGGGATCCGATGATACGCAGTATTTT	CASSSRGSDDTQYF
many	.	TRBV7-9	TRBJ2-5	TGTGCCAGCAGCTTAGCGCATGGGGGCGCAGAGACCCAGTACTTC	CASSLAHGGAETQYF
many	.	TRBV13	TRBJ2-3	TGTGCCAGCAGCTGGAGAACAGATACGCAGTATTTT	CASSWRTDTQYF
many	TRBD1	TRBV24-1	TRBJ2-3	TGTGCCACCGCACGAGGGGGCGCGGATACGCAGTATTTT	CATARGGADTQYF
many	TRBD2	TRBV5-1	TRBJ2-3	TGCGCCAGCAGGGGGAGCGGGGTGAGCACAGATACGCAGTATTTT	CASRGSGVSTDTQYF
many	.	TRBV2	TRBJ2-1	TGTGCCAGCAAGGAGAAAGTCTCCTACAATGAGCAGTTCTTC	CASKEKVSYNEQFF
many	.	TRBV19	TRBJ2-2	TGTGCCAGTAGTATACCCAAGCCGAACACCGGGGAGCTGTTTTTT	CASSIPKPNTGELFF
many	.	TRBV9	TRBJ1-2	TGTGCCAGCAGCGTAGGAGGTGGGGCAGCTAACTATGGCTACACCTTC	CASSVGGGAANYGYTF
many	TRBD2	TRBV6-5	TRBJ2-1	TGTGCCAGCAGTTACACAGCGGGGGGGCGAAATGAGCAGTTCTTC	CASSYTAGGRNEQFF
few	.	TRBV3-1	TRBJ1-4	TGTGCCAGCAGCACCTCGGCGCGGTGGGAAAAACTGTTTTTT	CASSTSARWEKLFF
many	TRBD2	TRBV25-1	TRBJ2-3	TGTGCCAGCAGAAGCGGGAGGGCTGGTTTCCGCACAGATACGCAGTATTTT	CASRSGRAGFRTDTQYF
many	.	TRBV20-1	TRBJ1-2	TGCAGTGCGAGGGGGGGGACTACTAACTATGGCTACACCTTC	CSARGGTTNYGYTF
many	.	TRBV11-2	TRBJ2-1	TGTGCCAGCAGCTTCGGGACGACTGAGCAGTTCTTC	CASSFGTTEQFF
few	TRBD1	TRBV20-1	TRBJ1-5	TGCAGTGCTATAGCAAAGGGGGCTGGCAATCAGCCCCAGCATTTT	CSAIAKGAGNQPQHF
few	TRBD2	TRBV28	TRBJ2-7	TGTGCCAGCAGTTTGCAAGCGGGAGCTTCTCCCTACGAGCAGTACTTC	CASSLQAGASPYEQYF
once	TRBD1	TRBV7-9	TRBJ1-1	TGTGCCAGCAGCCCGCGGGACAGGGAGTACACTGAAGCTTTCTTT	CASSPRDREYTEAFF
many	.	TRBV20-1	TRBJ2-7	TGCAGTGCTCCCCGGACCGGGTCTGGGGGGCTCGAGCAGTACTTC	CSAPRTGSGGLEQYF
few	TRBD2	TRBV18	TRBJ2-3	TGTGCCAGCTCCACTAGCGGGGCCACAGATACGCAGTATTTT	CASSTSGATDTQYF
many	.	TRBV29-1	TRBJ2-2	TGCAGCGTCCCATCGATAACCGGGGAGCTGTTTTTT	CSVPSITGELFF
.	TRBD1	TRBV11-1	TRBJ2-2	TGTGCCAGCAGTGTGGGGACAGGGAACACCGAGGAGCTGTTTTTT	CASSVGTGNTEELFF
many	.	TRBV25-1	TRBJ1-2	TGTGCCAGCAGTGTGGGCAGTACCTATGGCTACACCTTC	CASSVGSTYGYTF
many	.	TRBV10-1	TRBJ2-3	TGCGCCAGCAGCGTCGACAACACAGATACGCAGTATTTT	CASSVDNTDTQYF
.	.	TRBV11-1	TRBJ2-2	TGTGCCAGCAGCTTAGGAGGGGGGGCTTGGACCGGGGAGCTGTTTTTT	CASSLGGGAWTGELFF
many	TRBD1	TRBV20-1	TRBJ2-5	TGCAGTGCCCACAGGGGACAAGAGACCCAGTACTTC	CSAHRGQETQYF
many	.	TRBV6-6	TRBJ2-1	TGTGCCAGCAAGGGTTCTAGTAATGAGCAGTTCTTC	CASKGSSNEQFF
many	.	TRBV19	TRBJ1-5	TGTGCCAGTACCCTGGGACGGATTAGCAATCAGCCCCAGCATTTT	CASTLGRISNQPQHF